This T cell receptor beta chain was sequenced for a study of early T cells in non-severe SARS-CoV-2 infection. Study at large: Sequencing of unsorted whole blood was done on bulk RNA, leaving chains unpaired.

This CDR3 contains 13 residues. V shed 10 bases and J 4 bases; nucleotides not matched to a gene: 9. Germline CDR1 and CDR2: LNHDA and SQIVND (reference sequence). Unique molecular identifiers were affixed to single, distinct cDNA molecules. A single record per CDR3 protein comes from TCRdb applying MiXCR to the 5' RACE reads. The table has tens of thousands of distinct CDR3 sequences, 18% seen once; the top ten hold about 8.4%. This TCR came from an adult who was a healthcare worker with PCR-confirmed SARS-CoV-2 infection or an uninfected control (not recorded which). The material was whole blood, obtained at baseline. J is TRBJ1-2 and V is TRBV19, with TRBD1 matching 7 bases. The CDR3 here is CATQPRDSYGYTF. The CDR3 region has the DNA TGTGCCACCCAGCCACGGGACAGCTATGGCTACACCTTC. Full variable domain (outside the CDR3, taken from reference TRBV19 and TRBJ1-2): DGGITQSPKYLFRKEGQNVTLSCEQNLNHDAMYWYRQDPGQGLRLIYYSQIVNDFQKGDIAEGYSVSREKKESFPLTVTSAQKNPTAFYLCATQPRDSYGYTFGSGTRLTVV.